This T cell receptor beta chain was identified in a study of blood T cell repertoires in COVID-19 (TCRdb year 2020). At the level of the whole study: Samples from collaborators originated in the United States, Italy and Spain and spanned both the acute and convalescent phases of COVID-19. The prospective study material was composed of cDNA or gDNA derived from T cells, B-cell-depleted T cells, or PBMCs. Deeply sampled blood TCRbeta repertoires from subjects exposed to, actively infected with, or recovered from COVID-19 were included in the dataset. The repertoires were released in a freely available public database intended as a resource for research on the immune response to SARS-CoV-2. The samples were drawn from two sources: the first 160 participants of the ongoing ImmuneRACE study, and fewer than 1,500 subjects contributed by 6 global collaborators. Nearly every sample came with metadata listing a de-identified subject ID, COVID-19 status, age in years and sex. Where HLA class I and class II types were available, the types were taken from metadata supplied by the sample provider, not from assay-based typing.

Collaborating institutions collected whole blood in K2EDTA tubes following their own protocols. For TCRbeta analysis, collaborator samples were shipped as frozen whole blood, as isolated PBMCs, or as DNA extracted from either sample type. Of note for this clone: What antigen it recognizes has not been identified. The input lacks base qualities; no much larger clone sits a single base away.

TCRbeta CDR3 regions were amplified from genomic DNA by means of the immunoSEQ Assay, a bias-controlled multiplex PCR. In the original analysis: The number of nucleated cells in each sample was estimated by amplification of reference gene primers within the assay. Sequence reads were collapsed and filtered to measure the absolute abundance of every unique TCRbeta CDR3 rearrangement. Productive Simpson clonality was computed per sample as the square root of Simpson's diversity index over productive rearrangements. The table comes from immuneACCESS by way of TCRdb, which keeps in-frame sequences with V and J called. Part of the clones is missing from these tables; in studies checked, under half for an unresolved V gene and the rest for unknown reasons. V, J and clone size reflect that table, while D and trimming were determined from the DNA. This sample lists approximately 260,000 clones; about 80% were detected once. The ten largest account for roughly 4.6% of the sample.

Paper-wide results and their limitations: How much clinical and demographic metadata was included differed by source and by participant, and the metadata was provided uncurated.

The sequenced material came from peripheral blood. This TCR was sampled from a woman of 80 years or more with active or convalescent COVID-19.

The CDR3: CATASSAGQGLNNSPLHF. DNA sequence: TGTGCCACCGCCTCCTCGGCCGGACAGGGGCTAAATAATTCACCCCTCCACTTT. Recombination joined TRBV28 with TRBJ1-6; 9 bases in between match TRBD1. The CDR3 goes from the cysteine to the phenylalanine over 18 residues. The read is trimmed to its CDR3 DNA, 54 bases read in frame from base 1. V has 10 bases trimmed and J has 5 bases trimmed; junction bases matching no gene number 18. The germline V gene supplies CDR1 MDHEN and CDR2 SYDVKM.